These 24 T cell receptor beta chains share one sample of origin, sequenced in a study of OX40 agonist ivuxolimab in advanced cancers. TCRdb's copy holds only in-frame clones and misses some; the assay was immunoSEQ multiplex PCR. This table has some 90,000 clones, about 90% appearing once. The sequences come from CD4+ or CD8+ T cells sorted from blood, collected in a trial of the OX40 agonist ivuxolimab. These receptors all stem from an adult with an advanced solid tumor such as melanoma, head and neck, liver or kidney cancer.

The chain combines TRBV28 with TRBJ2-1; D is unclear. This CDR3 comprises 13 residues. Trimming left V 8 bases short and J 4 bases short, with 12 bases between. CDR1 is MDHEN, CDR2 SYDVKM, per germline. CDR3 amino acids: CASETRAYNEQFF. CDR3 nucleotides: TGTGCCAGCGAAACCCGGGCATACAATGAGCAGTTCTTC.

Only a few counts were recorded for this clone. The chain combines TRBV9 with TRBJ2-5; 12 bases map to TRBD2. The V gene end was trimmed by 3 bases and the J gene end by 4 bases; junction bases not matched to a gene: 4. There are 15 residues in the CDR3. Germline V gene sequence: CDR1 SGDLS, CDR2 YYNGEE. CDR3 bases: TGTGCCAGCAGCGCTAGGGGACTAGCGGGAGAGACCCAGTACTTC. Its translation is CASSARGLAGETQYF.

The chain combines TRBV11-3 with TRBJ1-3, with 9 bases fitting TRBD1. The CDR3 extends over 15 amino acids. Germline CDR1 is SGHNT and CDR2 is YENEEA. The V segment lost 5 bases and the J segment 2 bases; nucleotides outside the gene matches: 4. The CDR3 sequence: CASSQQGAAGNTIYF. The CDR3 bases are TGTGCCAGCAGCCAACAGGGGGCTGCTGGAAACACCATATATTTT.

This clone was seen once. V is TRBV6-6 and J is TRBJ1-2; TRBD1 aligns across 9 bases. J gave up 4 bases and V 6 bases, and 3 bases lay outside the gene matches. The germline V gene has CDR1 MNHNY and CDR2 SVGAGI (reference sequence). This CDR3 region has 13 residues. The CDR3 reads CASRTQGAYGYTF. The DNA of the CDR3 is TGTGCCAGCAGAACACAGGGGGCCTATGGCTACACCTTC.

The gene calls are TRBV4-3 and TRBJ2-2; D gene uncertain. The V and J ends lost 4 bases and 7 bases respectively, with 10 bases between them. The CDR3 extends over 13 amino acids. Germline CDR1 is LGHNA and CDR2 is YSLEER. The chain's CDR3 is CASSPNRGGELFF. CDR3 sequence (DNA): TGCGCCAGCAGCCCTAATCGTGGCGGGGAGCTGTTTTTT.

The rearrangement uses TRBV7-9 and TRBJ2-6; a possible D gene is TRBD2 (6 bases). CDR1 and CDR2 (germline): SEHNR, FQNEAQ (reference sequence). The CDR3 runs to 15 residues. V was shortened by 2 bases and J by 2 bases, with 7 bases between the two germline ends. The CDR3: CASSLSGAGANVLTF. CDR3 coding DNA: TGTGCCAGCAGCTTATCGGGGGCTGGGGCCAACGTCCTGACTTTC.

The V gene is TRBV6-5, the J gene TRBJ2-3; the match to TRBD2 covers 10 bases. The germline CDR1 and CDR2 sequences are MNHEY and SVGAGI. V shed 7 bases and J 1 base; nucleotides not matched to a gene: 5. The CDR3 totals 15 residues. The DNA for the CDR3 is TGTGCCAGCACAGGAGCGGGAGGGGGCACAGATACGCAGTATTTT. This gives the protein CASTGAGGGTDTQYF.

The chain links TRBV18 to TRBJ2-2; TRBD2 aligns across 10 bases. CDR1 is KGHSH, CDR2 LQKENI, per germline. The CDR3 extends over 16 amino acids. The V segment lost 3 bases and the J segment 2 bases; nucleotides outside the gene matches: 3. In DNA, the CDR3 is TGTGCCAGCTCACCCCTAGCGGGAGCCAACACCGGGGAGCTGTTTTTT. Encoded protein: CASSPLAGANTGELFF. The full variable domain, completed using reference TRBV18 and TRBJ2-2, is NAGVMQNPRHLVRRRGQEARLRCSPMKGHSHVYWYRQLPEEGLKFMVYLQKENIIDESGMPKERFSAEFPKEGPSILRIQQVVRGDSAAYFCASSPLAGANTGELFFGEGSRLTVL.

The chain has TRBV28 and TRBJ1-2, with D possibly being TRBD1 (6 bases). The CDR3 extends over 13 amino acids. Germline CDR1 reads MDHEN; CDR2 reads SYDVKM. Trimming took 5 bases from V and 4 from J, leaving 11 bases between them. The DNA for the CDR3 is TGTGCCAGCAGTCCTTGGGGGGCCTATGGCTACACCTTC. Its translation: CASSPWGAYGYTF.

The chain has TRBV7-9 and TRBJ2-7, with no clear D. The germline V gene has CDR1 SEHNR and CDR2 FQNEAQ (reference sequence). The CDR3 loop spans 13 amino acids. V was cut by 0 bases and J by 12 bases, with 15 bases left in between. CDR3 coding DNA: TGTGCCAGCAGCTTAGCAGAATGGGCAATGCGGTACTTC. Translation: CASSLAEWAMRYF.

The V gene is TRBV5-6, the J gene TRBJ1-1; D unresolved. This CDR3 is 13 amino acids long. Germline CDR1 reads SGHDT; CDR2 reads YYEEEE. V gave up 0 bases and J gave up 1 base, with 4 bases separating them. CDR3 coding DNA: TGTGCCAGCAGCTTGGTCGCGAACACTGAAGCTTTCTTT. The encoded protein is CASSLVANTEAFF. Full variable domain (missing parts from reference TRBV5-6 and TRBJ1-1): DAGVTQSPTHLIKTRGQQVTLRCSPKSGHDTVSWYQQALGQGPQFIFQYYEEEERQRGNFPDRFSGHQFPNYSSELNVNALLLGDSALYLCASSLVANTEAFFGQGTRLTVV.

The chain uses TRBV19 and TRBJ2-7; tentatively, D is TRBD2 (5 bases). V gave up 3 bases and J gave up 2 bases, with 14 bases separating them. CDR3 length: 15 amino acids. Germline V CDR1 and CDR2: LNHDA, SQIVND (reference sequence). The CDR3 coding sequence is TGTGCCAGTAGTATCCGGAGCGGACGCACCTACGAGCAGTACTTC. This encodes CASSIRSGRTYEQYF.

The chain links TRBV11-2 to TRBJ1-2; D remains unclear. With 1 base removed from V and 8 bases from J, the gap between germline ends came to 11 bases. This CDR3 has 13 residues. Germline V lookup: CDR1 SGHAT, CDR2 FQNNGV. Written as DNA, the CDR3 is TGTGCCAGCAGCTTAGGGGCGGGGAGGGGCTACACCTTC. This codes for CASSLGAGRGYTF. Full variable domain (missing parts from reference TRBV11-2 and TRBJ1-2): EAGVAQSPRYKIIEKRQSVAFWCNPISGHATLYWYQQILGQGPKLLIQFQNNGVVDDSQLPKDRFSAERLKGVDSTLKIQPAKLEDSAVYLCASSLGAGRGYTFGSGTRLTVV.

V is TRBV4-1 and J is TRBJ1-3, with 7 bases lining up with TRBD1. The CDR3 contains 15 residues. Germline-derived CDR1 and CDR2 are MGHRA and YSYEKL. Trimming cost V 0 bases and J 2 bases; bases outside gene matches: 1. In nucleotides, the CDR3 is TGCGCCAGCAGCCAAGAAGGGACAGCTGGAAACACCATATATTTT. It codes for CASSQEGTAGNTIYF.

The genes are TRBV2 and TRBJ1-2; tentatively, D is TRBD1 (5 bases). This CDR3 is 16 amino acids long. Trimming left V 8 bases short and J 2 bases short, with 21 bases between. The V gene's germline CDR1 is SNHLY and CDR2 FYNNEI. In DNA, the CDR3 is TGTGCCAGCGGGGGAACGGGCCTCCCGTCGAACTATGGCTACACCTTC. It encodes CASGGTGLPSNYGYTF. Supplemented by reference TRBV2 and TRBJ1-2, the full variable domain reads EPEVTQTPSHQVTQMGQEVILRCVPISNHLYFYWYRQILGQKVEFLVSFYNNEISEKSEIFDDQFSVERPDGSNFTLKIRSTKLEDSAMYFCASGGTGLPSNYGYTFGSGTRLTVV.

This clone was observed once. The rearrangement joins TRBV14 to TRBJ2-5, with D unclear. The V gene lost 1 base and the J gene lost 5 bases, with 5 bases spanning the gap. The CDR3 runs to 12 residues. Germline V gives CDR1 SGHDN, CDR2 FVKESK. The CDR3 nucleotides read TGTGCCAGCAGCCAAGTTAGTGAGACCCAGTACTTC. Encoded protein: CASSQVSETQYF.

V is TRBV4-2 and J is TRBJ2-5, with 10 bases lining up with TRBD2. There are 16 residues in the CDR3. The V segment lost 4 bases and the J segment 1 base; nucleotides outside the gene matches: 6. In germline, CDR1 is LGHNA, CDR2 YNFKEQ. The DNA for the CDR3 is TGTGCCAGCAGCCCTAGCGGGGGCCCCCCCCAAGAGACCCAGTACTTC. Encoded protein: CASSPSGGPPQETQYF.

The chain joins TRBV11-2 to TRBJ1-3, with unresolved D. Germline V gene data show CDR1 as SGHAT and CDR2 as FQNNGV. This CDR3 has 16 amino acids. V lost 1 base and J lost 2, with 12 bases in between. The CDR3 nucleotides read TGTGCCAGCAGCTTAGCGGGAGCGAGGGCTGGAAACACCATATATTTT. This translates into CASSLAGARAGNTIYF.

The genes are TRBV11-2 and TRBJ2-5; D may correspond to TRBD1 or TRBD2 (7 bases each). Trimming stripped 6 bases from V and 6 bases from J, with 17 bases between. CDR1 SGHAT and CDR2 FQNNGV come from the germline V gene. The CDR3 length is 14 residues. CDR3 protein: CASSQQGREKTQYF. In nucleotides, the CDR3 is TGTGCCAGCAGTCAACAGGGGAGGGAAAAGACCCAGTACTTC.

The genes are TRBV14 and TRBJ1-1; D not resolved. The CDR3 has 14 residues. V lost 0 bases and J lost 2, with 7 bases in between. Germline V lookup: CDR1 SGHDN, CDR2 FVKESK. CDR3 nucleotides: TGTGCCAGCAGCCAAGAGTACAGCAACACTGAAGCTTTCTTT. This codes for CASSQEYSNTEAFF.

The rearrangement links TRBV4-2 to TRBJ2-7; D call uncertain. Trimming pared 1 base from V and 4 bases from J, leaving 11 bases between. The CDR3 loop spans 14 amino acids. In germline, CDR1 is LGHNA, CDR2 YNFKEQ. The CDR3, as DNA: TGTGCCAGCAGCCAAGTATCATTGCCATACGAGCAGTACTTC. It yields the protein CASSQVSLPYEQYF.

The J gene is TRBJ2-3, the V gene TRBV18; D call uncertain. The CDR3 length is 14 residues. Germline CDR1 and CDR2: KGHSH and LQKENI. V gave up 4 bases and J gave up 2 bases, with 10 bases separating them. The CDR3 bases are TGTGCCAGCTCACTACAAGATTCCACAGATACGCAGTATTTT. Translation gives CASSLQDSTDTQYF.

The table lists this clone with a count of one. The rearrangement joins TRBV15 to TRBJ2-5; perhaps D is TRBD1 or TRBD2 (6 bases each). Looked up from germline, CDR1 is LNHNV and CDR2 is YYDKDF (reference sequence). This CDR3 is built from 14 residues. Deletions cut 1 base from V and 5 bases from J, with 11 bases between. The CDR3 loop reads CATSRVMGGETQYF. The CDR3 nucleotides read TGTGCCACCAGCAGAGTAATGGGGGGCGAGACCCAGTACTTC.

The chain employs TRBV7-8 and TRBJ2-5; D not resolved. The CDR3 contains 14 residues. Germline V gene data show CDR1 as SGHVS and CDR2 as FQNEAQ. Trimming removed 3 bases at V and 4 bases at J, with 12 bases between. The CDR3 DNA reads as TGTGCCAGCAGCTTGTTAGGAAACGGAGAGACCCAGTACTTC. Amino acids: CASSLLGNGETQYF.